This T cell receptor beta chain was obtained from a study of molecular identifiers for immune sequencing clone quantification. Study findings and constraints: Whereas naive cells kept under 1% of molecules in clones above 20 RNA copies, such clones held over 98% in effectors. Jurkat TCR RNA spiked in from one cell reportedly remained identifiable amid approximately 1 million naive cells.

There are many counts of this clonotype. Its specificity is unknown. The CDR3 consists of 14 residues. V was trimmed by 2 bases and J by 3 bases, leaving 10 bases between them. TCRdb analysed the PCR reads with MiXCR anew, one entry per CDR3 protein. The sample shows about 640,000 distinct CDR3 sequences, about 20% of them seen only once. The sample taken for sequencing was naive CD8+ T cells from blood, with Jurkat cell RNA spiked in. The subset is: FACS-sorted CD8+CD4-CCR7+CD45RA+ naive T cells. This chain joins TRBV12-3 or TRBV12-4 and TRBJ2-5; D gene uncertain. The sequence was obtained from a human donor in good health. Some libraries in this study had Jurkat cell RNA spiked in. CDR3 sequence (DNA): TGTGCCAGCAGTTTAATAGATGCAAAAGAGACCCAGTACTTC. Translation gives CASSLIDAKETQYF.